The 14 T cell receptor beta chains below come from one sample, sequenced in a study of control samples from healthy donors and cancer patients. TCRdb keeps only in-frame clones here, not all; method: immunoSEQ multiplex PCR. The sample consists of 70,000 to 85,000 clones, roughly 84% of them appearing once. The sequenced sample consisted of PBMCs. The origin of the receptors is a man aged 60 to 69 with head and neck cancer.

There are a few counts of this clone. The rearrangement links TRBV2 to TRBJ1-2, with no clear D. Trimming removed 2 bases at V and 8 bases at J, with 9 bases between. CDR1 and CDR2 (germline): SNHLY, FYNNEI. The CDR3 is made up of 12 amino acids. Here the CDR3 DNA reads TGTGCCAGCAGTGAATCCGGGGTCGGCTACACCTTC. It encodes CASSESGVGYTF.

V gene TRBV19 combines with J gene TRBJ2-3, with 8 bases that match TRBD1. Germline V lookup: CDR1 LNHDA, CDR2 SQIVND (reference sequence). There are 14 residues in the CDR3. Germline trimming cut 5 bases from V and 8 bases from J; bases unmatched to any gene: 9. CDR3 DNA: TGTGCCAGTAGTGCTTGGACAGGACAGGGTACGCAGTATTTT. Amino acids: CASSAWTGQGTQYF.

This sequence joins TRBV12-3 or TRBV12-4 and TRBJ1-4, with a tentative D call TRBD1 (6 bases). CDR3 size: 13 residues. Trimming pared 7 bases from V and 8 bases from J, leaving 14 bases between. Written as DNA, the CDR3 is TGTGCCAGCACCCAGGGGTTAAGGGAAAAACTGTTTTTT. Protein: CASTQGLREKLFF.

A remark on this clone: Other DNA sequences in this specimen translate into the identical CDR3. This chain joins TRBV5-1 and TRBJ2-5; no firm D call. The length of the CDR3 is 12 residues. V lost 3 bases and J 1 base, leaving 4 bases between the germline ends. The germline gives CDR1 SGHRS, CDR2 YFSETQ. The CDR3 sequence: CASSYAQETQYF. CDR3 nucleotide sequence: TGCGCCAGCAGCTACGCCCAAGAGACCCAGTACTTC.

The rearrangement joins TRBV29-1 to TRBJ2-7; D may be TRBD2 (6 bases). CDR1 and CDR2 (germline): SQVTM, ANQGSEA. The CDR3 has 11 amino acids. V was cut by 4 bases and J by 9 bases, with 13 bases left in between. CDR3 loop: CSVVTFGGQYF. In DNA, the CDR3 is TGCAGCGTTGTGACCTTCGGGGGGCAGTACTTC.

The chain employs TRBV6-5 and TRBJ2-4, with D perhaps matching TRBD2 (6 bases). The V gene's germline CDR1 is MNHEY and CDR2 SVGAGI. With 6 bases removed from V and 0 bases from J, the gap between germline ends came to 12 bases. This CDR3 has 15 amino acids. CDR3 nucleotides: TGTGCCAGCAGCCGACTAGGCCTAGCCAAAAACATTCAGTACTTC. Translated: CASSRLGLAKNIQYF.

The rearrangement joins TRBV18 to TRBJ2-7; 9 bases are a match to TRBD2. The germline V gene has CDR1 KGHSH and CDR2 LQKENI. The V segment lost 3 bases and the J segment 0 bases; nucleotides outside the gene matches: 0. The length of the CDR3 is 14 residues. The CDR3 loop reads CASSPSGSSYEQYF. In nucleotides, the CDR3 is TGTGCCAGCTCACCTAGCGGGAGCTCCTACGAGCAGTACTTC.

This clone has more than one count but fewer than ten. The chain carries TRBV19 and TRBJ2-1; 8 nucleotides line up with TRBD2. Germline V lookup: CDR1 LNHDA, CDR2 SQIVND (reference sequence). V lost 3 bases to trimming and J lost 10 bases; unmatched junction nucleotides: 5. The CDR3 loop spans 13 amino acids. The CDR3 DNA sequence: TGTGCCAGTAGTATCCTCCCGGGGGGGGAGCAGTTCTTC. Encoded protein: CASSILPGGEQFF.

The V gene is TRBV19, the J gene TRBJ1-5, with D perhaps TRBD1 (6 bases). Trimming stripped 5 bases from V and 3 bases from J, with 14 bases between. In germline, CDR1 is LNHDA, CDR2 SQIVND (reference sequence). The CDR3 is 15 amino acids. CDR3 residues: CASSPGVSYNQPQHF. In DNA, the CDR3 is TGTGCCAGTAGTCCAGGGGTCAGCTACAATCAGCCCCAGCATTTT.

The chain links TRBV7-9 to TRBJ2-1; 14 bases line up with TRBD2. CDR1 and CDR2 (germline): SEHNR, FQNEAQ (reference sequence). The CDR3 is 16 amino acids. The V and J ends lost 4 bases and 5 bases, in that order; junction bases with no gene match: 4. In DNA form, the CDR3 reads TGTGCCAGCAGCTCCCGGACTAGCGGGGGGAACAATGAGCAGTTCTTC. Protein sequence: CASSSRTSGGNNEQFF.

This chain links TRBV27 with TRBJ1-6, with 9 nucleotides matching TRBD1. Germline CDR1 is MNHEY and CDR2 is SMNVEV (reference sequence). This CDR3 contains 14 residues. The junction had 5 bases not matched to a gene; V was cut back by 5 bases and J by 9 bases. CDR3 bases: TGTGCCAGCAGTAAGGGACAGGGAGGTTCACCCCTCCACTTT. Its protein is CASSKGQGGSPLHF.

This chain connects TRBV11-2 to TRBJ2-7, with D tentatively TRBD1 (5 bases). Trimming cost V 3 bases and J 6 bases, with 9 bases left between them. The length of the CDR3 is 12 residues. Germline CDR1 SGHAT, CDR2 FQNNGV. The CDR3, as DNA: TGTGCCAGCAGCTTGCAGGGCGGCGAGCAGTACTTC. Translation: CASSLQGGEQYF.

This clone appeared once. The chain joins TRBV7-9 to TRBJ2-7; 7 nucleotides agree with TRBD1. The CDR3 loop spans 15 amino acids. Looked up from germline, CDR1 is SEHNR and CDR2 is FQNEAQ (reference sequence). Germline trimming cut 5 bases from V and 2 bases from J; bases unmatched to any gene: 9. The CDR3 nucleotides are TGTGCCAGCAGCAAGGTAGGGGGCCTCGCCTACGAGCAGTACTTC. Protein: CASSKVGGLAYEQYF.

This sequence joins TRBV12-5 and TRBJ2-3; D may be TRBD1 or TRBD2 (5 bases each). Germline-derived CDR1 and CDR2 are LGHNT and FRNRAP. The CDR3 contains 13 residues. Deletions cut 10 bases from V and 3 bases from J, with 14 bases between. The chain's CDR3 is CATTWGITDTQYF. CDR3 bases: TGTGCTACCACTTGGGGGATTACAGATACGCAGTATTTT.